The clone carrying this TCR beta chain has a single count. In the original processing: Counts of nucleated cells, estimated from reference gene primer amplification, were obtained. Assay used: immunoSEQ multiplex PCR; TCRdb lists only in-frame clones, some missing. D and trimming were read from the DNA, whereas the V and J calls and clone size are those reported in that table. The sample holds about 250,000 clones, approximately 90% seen once. Categorization into cohorts depended on clinical history that participants reported. This specimen comes from a study of blood T cell repertoires in COVID-19. Study as a whole: From T cells, B-cell-depleted T cells, or PBMCs came the material, which was cDNA or gDNA.

The germline V gene has CDR1 KGHSH and CDR2 LQKENI. With 1 base clipped from V and 9 bases from J, the junction kept 8 bases outside the gene matches. The CDR3 totals 15 residues. Source material: PBMCs or T cells enriched from blood (not recorded which). The V and J genes are TRBV18 and TRBJ2-1; TRBD2 agrees at 8 bases. The sequence was collected from a woman aged 45-59 years who had recovered from COVID-19. Here the CDR3 reads CASSPRQAGEGEQFF. The CDR3 DNA sequence: TGTGCCAGCTCACCACGGCAAGCGGGAGAAGGTGAGCAGTTCTTC.